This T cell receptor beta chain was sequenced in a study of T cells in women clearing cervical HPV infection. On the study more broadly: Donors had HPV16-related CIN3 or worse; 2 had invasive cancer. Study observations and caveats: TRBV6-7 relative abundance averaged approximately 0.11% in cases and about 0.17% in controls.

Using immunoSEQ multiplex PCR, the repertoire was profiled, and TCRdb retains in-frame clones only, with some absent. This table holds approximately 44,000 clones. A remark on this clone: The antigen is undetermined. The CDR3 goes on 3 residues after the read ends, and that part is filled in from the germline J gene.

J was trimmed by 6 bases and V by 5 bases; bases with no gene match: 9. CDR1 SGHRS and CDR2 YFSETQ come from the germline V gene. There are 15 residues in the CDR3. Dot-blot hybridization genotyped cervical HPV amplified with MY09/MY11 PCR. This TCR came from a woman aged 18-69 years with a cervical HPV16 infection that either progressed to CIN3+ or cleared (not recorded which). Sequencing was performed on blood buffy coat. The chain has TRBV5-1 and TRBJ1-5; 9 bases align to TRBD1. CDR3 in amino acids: CASSYGTGIGQPQHF. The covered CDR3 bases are TGCGCCAGCAGTTATGGGACAGGGATCGGTCAGCCC.